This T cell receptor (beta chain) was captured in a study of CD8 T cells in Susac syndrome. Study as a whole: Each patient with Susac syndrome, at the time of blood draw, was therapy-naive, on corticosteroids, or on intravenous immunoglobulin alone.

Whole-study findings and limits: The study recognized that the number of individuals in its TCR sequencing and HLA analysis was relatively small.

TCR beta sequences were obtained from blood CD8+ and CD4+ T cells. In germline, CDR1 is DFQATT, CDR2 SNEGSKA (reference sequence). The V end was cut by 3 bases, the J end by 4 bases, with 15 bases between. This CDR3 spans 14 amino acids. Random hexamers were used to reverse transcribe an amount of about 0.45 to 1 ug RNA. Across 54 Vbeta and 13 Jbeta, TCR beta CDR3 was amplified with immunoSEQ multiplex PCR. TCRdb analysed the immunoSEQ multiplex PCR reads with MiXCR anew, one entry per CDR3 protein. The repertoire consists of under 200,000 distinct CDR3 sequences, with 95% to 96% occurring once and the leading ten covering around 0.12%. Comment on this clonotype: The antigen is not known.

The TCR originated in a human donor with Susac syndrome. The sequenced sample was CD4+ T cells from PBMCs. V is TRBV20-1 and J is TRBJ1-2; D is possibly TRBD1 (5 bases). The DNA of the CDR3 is TGCAGTGCTAGCATTTCACAGGCGCTCTATGGCTACACCTTC. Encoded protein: CSASISQALYGYTF.